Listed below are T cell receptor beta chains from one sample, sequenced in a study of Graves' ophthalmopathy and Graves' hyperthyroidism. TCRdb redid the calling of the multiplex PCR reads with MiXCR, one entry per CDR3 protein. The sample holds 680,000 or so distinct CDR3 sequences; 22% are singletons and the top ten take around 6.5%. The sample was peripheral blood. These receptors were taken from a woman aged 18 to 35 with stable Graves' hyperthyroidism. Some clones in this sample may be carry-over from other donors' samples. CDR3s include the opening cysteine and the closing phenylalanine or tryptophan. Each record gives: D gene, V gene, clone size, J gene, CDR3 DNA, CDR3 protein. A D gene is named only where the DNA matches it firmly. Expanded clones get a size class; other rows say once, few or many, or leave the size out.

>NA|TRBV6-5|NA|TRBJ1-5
TGTGCCAGCAGTTACAGGATCAATCAGCCCCAGCATTTT
CASSYRINQPQHF
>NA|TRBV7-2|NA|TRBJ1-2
TGTGCCAGCAGCTTAGCGGAGCCCAAGGCCTCTGGCTACACCTTC
CASSLAEPKASGYTF
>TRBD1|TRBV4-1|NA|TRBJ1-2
TGCGCCAGCAGCCCCCGGGACAGGTACCAGGAAGGCTACACCTTC
CASSPRDRYQEGYTF
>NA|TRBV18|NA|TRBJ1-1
TGTGCCAGCTCACCACCGCTGCCAGGGGTAGTCACTGAAGCTTTCTTT
CASSPPLPGVVTEAFF
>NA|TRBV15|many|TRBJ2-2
TGTGCCACCAGCGGTGGACAGAGGACCGGGGAGCTGTTTTTT
CATSGGQRTGELFF
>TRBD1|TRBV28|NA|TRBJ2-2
TGTGCCAGCAGGCCGGACAGGGTGGACACCGGGGAGCTGTTTTTT
CASRPDRVDTGELFF
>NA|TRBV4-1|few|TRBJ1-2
TGCGCCAGCAGCCAAGGTCTAGAGGGGGTCTTGTATGGCTACACCTTC
CASSQGLEGVLYGYTF
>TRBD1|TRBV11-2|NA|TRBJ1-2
TGTGCCAGCAGCTCGGGACAGGCAACTCTGAGATATGGCTACACCTTC
CASSSGQATLRYGYTF
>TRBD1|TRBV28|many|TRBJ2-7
TGTGCCAGCAGAACACAGGACAGGGTTGGGGAGCAGTACTTC
CASRTQDRVGEQYF
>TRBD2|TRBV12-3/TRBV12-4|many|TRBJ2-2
TGTGCCAGCAGTCCCCGGAGACTAGCGGCGAACACCGGGGAGCTGTTTTTT
CASSPRRLAANTGELFF
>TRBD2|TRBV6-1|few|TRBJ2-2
TGTGCCAGCAGTCTTTTATGGGCTAGCGGGATGGACGGGGAGCTGTTTTTT
CASSLLWASGMDGELFF
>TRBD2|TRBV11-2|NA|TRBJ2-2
TGTGCCAGCAGCCCGGGGACTAGGAACACCGGGGAGCTGTTTTTT
CASSPGTRNTGELFF
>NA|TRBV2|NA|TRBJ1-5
TGTGCCAGTCAGGAGAATAGCAATCAGCCCCAGCATTTT
CASQENSNQPQHF
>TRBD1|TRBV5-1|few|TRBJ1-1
TGCGCCAGCAGCCCAGACAGGGGAGGCGCGAACACTGAAGCTTTCTTT
CASSPDRGGANTEAFF
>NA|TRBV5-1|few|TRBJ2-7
TGCGCCAGCAGCTTGGGGTTAAGGGCACGCTACGAGCAGTACTTC
CASSLGLRARYEQYF
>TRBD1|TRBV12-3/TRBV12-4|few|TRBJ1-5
TGTGCCAGCAGAAAACAGGGGTTTCGGCCCCAGCATTTT
CASRKQGFRPQHF
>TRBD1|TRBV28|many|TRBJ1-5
TGTGCCAGCAGTCCACAAGGACAGGGGGTCAATCAGCCCCAGCATTTT
CASSPQGQGVNQPQHF
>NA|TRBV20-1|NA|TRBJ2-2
TGCAGTGCTAGAGACGTTTTTGGACAGAACACCGGGGAGCTGTTTTTT
CSARDVFGQNTGELFF
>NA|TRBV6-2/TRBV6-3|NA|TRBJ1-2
TGTGCCAGCAGTTACTCACGGGGGCATGGCTACACCTTC
CASSYSRGHGYTF
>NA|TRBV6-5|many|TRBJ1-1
TGTGCCAGCAGGGTAACCAGGGACGCTGAAGCTTTCTTT
CASRVTRDAEAFF
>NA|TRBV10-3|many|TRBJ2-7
TGTGCCATCAGTGGAGACAGTGCTGTCTTCGACGAGCAGTACTTC
CAISGDSAVFDEQYF
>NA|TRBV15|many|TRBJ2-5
TGTGCCACCAGCCCAGAAGGTTGGGGTGGCAGGGAGACCCAGTACTTC
CATSPEGWGGRETQYF
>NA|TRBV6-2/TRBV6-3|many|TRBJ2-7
TGTGCCAGCAGTTATAGGCGGGCCGCCTCCTACGAGCAGTACTTC
CASSYRRAASYEQYF
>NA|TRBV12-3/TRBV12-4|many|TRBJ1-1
TGTGCCAGCAGTGCCCCGGACGCCTTTGTGGCTTTCTTT
CASSAPDAFVAFF
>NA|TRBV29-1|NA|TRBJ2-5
TGCAGCGTCTCCGCCGGGGGAGTCCGAGAGACCCAGTACTTC
CSVSAGGVRETQYF
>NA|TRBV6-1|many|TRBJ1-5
TGTGCCAGCAGTCCCCGGACATTTGATAGCAATCAGCCCCAGCATTTT
CASSPRTFDSNQPQHF
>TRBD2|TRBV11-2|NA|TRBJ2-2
TGTGCCAGCAGCTTGGAACTAGCGGGGGGGCCGGCCACCGGGGAGCTGTTTTTT
CASSLELAGGPATGELFF
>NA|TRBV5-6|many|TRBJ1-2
TGTGCCAGCAGCTTTGTAAACAGCGGCTACACCTTC
CASSFVNSGYTF
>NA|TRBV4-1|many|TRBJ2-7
TGCGCCAGCAGCCAGCCCTCTCAGGGGTACGAGCAGTACTTC
CASSQPSQGYEQYF
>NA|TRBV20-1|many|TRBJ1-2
TGCAGTGCTAGAGATTGGCGGACGAGAAGTACCTATGGCTACACCTTC
CSARDWRTRSTYGYTF
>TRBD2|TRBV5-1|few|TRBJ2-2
TGCGCCAGCAGCACGTTGACTAGCGGGGGGATCGGGGAGCTGTTTTTT
CASSTLTSGGIGELFF
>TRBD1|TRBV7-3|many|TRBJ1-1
TGTGCCAGCAGTTTGACAGGGGTGAACACTGAAGCTTTCTTT
CASSLTGVNTEAFF
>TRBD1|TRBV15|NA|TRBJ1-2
TGTGCCACCAGCAGAGATACAGGGGTCTACTATGGCTACACCTTC
CATSRDTGVYYGYTF
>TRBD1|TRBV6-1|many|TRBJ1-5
TGTGCCAGCAGTGAAAGATCGACAGGGAATCAGCCCCAGCATTTT
CASSERSTGNQPQHF